This entry features one T cell receptor (beta chain) sequence. The antigen remains undetermined. In germline, CDR1 is ENHRY, CDR2 SYGVKD. The CDR3 has 19 amino acids. The J segment lost 4 bases and the V segment lost 3 bases, leaving 16 bases of the junction unmatched. These data are taken from a study of Tregs in tolerant kidney transplant recipients. Assay used: immunoSEQ multiplex PCR; TCRdb lists only in-frame clones, some missing. Among roughly 99,000 clones listed, under 95% were seen once. Study-level findings and limits: Donor-specific Treg expansion exceeded global Treg expansion in tolerant patients, suggesting antigen drive. Changing PCR primers prevented nucleotide comparison between some patients' samples. Validation in larger populations is needed because few patients were studied.

This TCR was recovered from a human donor who received a combined kidney and bone marrow transplant. The chain recombines TRBV10-3 with TRBJ2-3; 10 nucleotides align to TRBD1. The sample in question was CD4+ T cells from blood, obtained before the transplant. The CDR3 is CAISEYGTGADWRADTQYF. CDR3 nucleotide sequence: TGTGCCATCAGTGAATACGGGACAGGGGCCGATTGGAGGGCAGATACGCAGTATTTT.